This T cell receptor (beta chain) emerged from a study of response to subunit inactivated influenza vaccine (dated 2018 in TCRdb). Study-level background: Deep quantitative T cell receptor repertoire profiling was used in the study to track responses to a trivalent subunit inactivated influenza vaccine. Study-level results and caveats: The authors proposed that each seasonal influenza vaccination may bring in only a limited number of new T cells.

What the time point label conveys for this sample: 40 to 45 days after influenza vaccine administration. Libraries were built with RT-PCR. This sample was sequenced with an Illumina HiSeq 2500. TCRdb reworked the public reads: Q25 trimming with fastp, MiXCR clone assembly, productive beta chains retained. When rows share a CDR3 protein, they turn into one entry using the most common DNA and genes. This sample has about 500,000 distinct CDR3 sequences in its table, and around 13% of those were observed once. Clones ranked in the top ten supply about an eighth of the sample. In this sample, this clonotype turned up a few times. Its antigen remains unidentified. Nothing much larger sits one base from this clone, and base qualities are not available. Reading from cysteine to phenylalanine, the CDR3 counts 15 amino acids. The kept DNA is CDR3 alone, 45 bases in frame from the first base. The germline V gene specifies SGHRS as CDR1 and YFSETQ as CDR2. V loses 4 bases, J loses 7 bases, and the germline ends lie 17 bases apart.

This TCR came from a man aged 50-60 years who received an inactivated influenza vaccine. Donor details come from another sample of the same person, matched by shared clones. Material: PBMCs from blood, obtained 40 to 50 days after vaccination. The chain is assembled from TRBV5-1 and TRBJ1-4; tentative D gene TRBD1, with 5 bases matching. The encoded CDR3 is CASSDQGWWSEKLFF. The nucleotide sequence reads TGCGCCAGCAGCGATCAGGGATGGTGGAGTGAAAAACTGTTTTTT.